This T cell receptor beta chain came from a study of metastatic and nonmetastatic thyroid tumors. Study-wide background: Peripheral blood and tumor or nodule samples from malignant and benign thyroid patients were compared.

TCRdb recomputed clones from the PCR reads via MiXCR. The sample records around 53,000 clones, 20% to 25% being singletons. Regarding the study as a whole: Compared with benign nodules, malignant thyroid tumors were reported to have significantly higher TCR beta diversity in both blood and tumor.

Every patient underwent thyroid surgery untreated. Turning to this clone: Its antigen is unidentified.

V was clipped by 0 bases and J by 3 bases, with 16 bases between them. Germline CDR1 SGHRS, CDR2 YFSETQ. The CDR3 contains 16 residues. The sample comprised blood. This TCR derives from a female donor with papillary thyroid cancer or a benign thyroid nodule (not recorded which). Some clones in this sample may be carry-over from other donors' samples. The rearrangement uses TRBV5-1 and TRBJ2-7; possible D gene TRBD2, 6 bases. The CDR3 sequence: CASSLATSLRSYEQYF. Here the CDR3 DNA reads TGCGCCAGCAGCTTGGCAACTAGCTTGAGGAGCTACGAGCAGTACTTC. Full variable domain (missing parts from reference TRBV5-1 and TRBJ2-7): KAGVTQTPRYLIKTRGQQVTLSCSPISGHRSVSWYQQTPGQGLQFLFEYFSETQRNKGNFPGRFSGRQFSNSRSEMNVSTLELGDSALYLCASSLATSLRSYEQYFGPGTRLTVT.